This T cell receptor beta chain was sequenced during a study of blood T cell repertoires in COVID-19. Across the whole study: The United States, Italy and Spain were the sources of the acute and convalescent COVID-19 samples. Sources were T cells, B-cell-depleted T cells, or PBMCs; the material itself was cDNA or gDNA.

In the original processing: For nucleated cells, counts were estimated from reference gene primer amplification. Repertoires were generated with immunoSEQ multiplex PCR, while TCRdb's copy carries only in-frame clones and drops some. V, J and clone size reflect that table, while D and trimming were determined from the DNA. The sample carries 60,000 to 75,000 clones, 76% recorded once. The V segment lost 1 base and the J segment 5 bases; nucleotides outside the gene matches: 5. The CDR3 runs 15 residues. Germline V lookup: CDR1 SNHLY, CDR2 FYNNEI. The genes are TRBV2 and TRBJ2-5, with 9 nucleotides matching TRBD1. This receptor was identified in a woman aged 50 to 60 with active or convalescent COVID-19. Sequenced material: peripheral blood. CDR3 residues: CASSEGDRDHETQYF. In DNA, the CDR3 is TGTGCCAGCAGTGAAGGGGACAGGGATCACGAGACCCAGTACTTC. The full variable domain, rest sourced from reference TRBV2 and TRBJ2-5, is EPEVTQTPSHQVTQMGQEVILRCVPISNHLYFYWYRQILGQKVEFLVSFYNNEISEKSEIFDDQFSVERPDGSNFTLKIRSTKLEDSAMYFCASSEGDRDHETQYFGPGTRLLVL.